These T cell receptor beta chains were read from a single sample in a study of cytomegalovirus exposure and HLA in healthy donors. Profiled with immunoSEQ multiplex PCR; TCRdb holds only in-frame clones, not every one. The sample has approximately 210,000 clones; 85% to 90% are singletons. The sample was PBMCs. These TCRs come from a man aged 25 to 45 in good health and CMV-seronegative. The CDR3 runs from the conserved cysteine through the conserved F or W.

V gene	J gene	CDR3 length	CDR3 protein
TRBV6-1	TRBJ1-2	14	CASRKGGQGAGYTF
TRBV6-5	TRBJ1-1	15	CASSYHGTVNTEAFF
TRBV6-6	TRBJ2-7	15	CASSSVTSGRYEQYF
TRBV7-2	TRBJ1-6	16	CASSLGPTGANSPLHF
TRBV25-1	NA	13	CASSELSRYEQYF
TRBV18	TRBJ1-3	15	CASSPGQGNGNTIYF
TRBV6-5	TRBJ2-7	14	CASSDLAGLFELYF
TRBV5-1	TRBJ2-1	16	CASSLAGTSFYNEQFF
TRBV28	TRBJ2-5	13	CASSLPEEETQYF
TRBV6-5	TRBJ2-7	12	CASRTGSYEQYF
TRBV28	TRBJ1-5	14	CASRPGQGGQPQHF
TRBV29-1	TRBJ1-1	12	CSARRENTEAFF
TRBV28	TRBJ2-7	15	CASSSRDRSSYEQYF
TRBV4-2	TRBJ2-5	14	CASSQGVAQETQYF
TRBV2	TRBJ2-2	13	CASSVTATGELFF
TRBV5-1	TRBJ2-1	15	CASSEGLRSNNEQFF
TRBV7-6	TRBJ2-7	14	CASSLDRDYYEQYF
TRBV2	TRBJ1-2	13	CASSELSNYGYTF
TRBV13	TRBJ2-3	12	CASSLVTDTQYF
TRBV10-1	TRBJ2-2	15	CASSEQPSVTGELFF
TRBV29-1	TRBJ2-3	15	CSVVLDREGTDTQYF
TRBV25-1	TRBJ2-7	17	CASSEGGGSPSSYEQYF
TRBV18	TRBJ1-1	15	CASSPPAGGYTEAFF
TRBV18	TRBJ1-1	13	CASQMTETTEAFF
TRBV5-8	TRBJ2-5	15	CASSLEGLGTETQYF
TRBV13	TRBJ2-7	13	CASSPRAGYEQYF
TRBV5-1	TRBJ2-2	17	CASSLEGASSVTGELFF
TRBV7-2	TRBJ2-3	18	CASSLNSLGTGNTDTQYF
TRBV7-7	TRBJ2-3	16	CASRGLAGESTDTQYF
TRBV6-1	TRBJ2-5	14	CASSERTDLKTQYF
TRBV7-2	TRBJ2-1	16	CASSEDRLLSYNEQFF
TRBV18	TRBJ2-3	16	CASSLGVGLRTDTQYF
TRBV28	TRBJ2-3	16	CASSQNRVSAPDTQYF
TRBV7-2	TRBJ1-5	14	CASSLTGGSEPQHF
TRBV11-2	TRBJ2-2	17	CASSRRQGGRNTGELFF
TRBV13	TRBJ2-7	17	CASSHLSGGAQSYEQYF
TRBV12-5	TRBJ1-1	13	CASGLSGGTEAFF
TRBV6-6	TRBJ1-4	14	CATSYFGQSEKLFF
TRBV7-8	TRBJ2-1	19	CASSLGVTSGPSSYNEQFF
TRBV19	TRBJ2-7	14	CASSQGWGRYEQYF
TRBV7-9	TRBJ1-1	15	CASSDSGTLNTEAFF
TRBV18	TRBJ1-3	13	CASSPVPGDTIYF